The 28 T cell receptor beta chains presented below share a single source sample, sequenced in a study of cytomegalovirus exposure and HLA in healthy donors. Vbeta (60) and Jbeta (13) primers were used in the PCR. Method: immunoSEQ multiplex PCR; TCRdb's copy keeps in-frame clones and lacks some. In all, the sample yields 55,000 to 75,000 clones. Sample: PBMCs. These receptors originate from a male donor in good health and CMV-seronegative.

This sequence joins TRBV11-2 and TRBJ2-7, with D possibly being TRBD1 (5 bases). The CDR3 runs to 15 residues. Germline CDR1 is SGHAT and CDR2 is FQNNGV. V dropped 0 bases and J dropped 9 bases, with 18 bases sitting between them. CDR3 DNA sequence: TGTGCCAGCAGCTTAGATACCAGTCCCAGGGTGGTGCAGTACTTC. This encodes CASSLDTSPRVVQYF.

This rearrangement joins TRBV6-6 to TRBJ2-7; D remains unclear. Trimming removed 2 bases at V and 3 bases at J, with 5 bases between. Germline V gives CDR1 MNHNY, CDR2 SVGAGI (reference sequence). This CDR3 is 12 amino acids long. The CDR3 DNA reads TGTGCCAGCAGTTACCTGCGCTACGAGCAGTACTTC. Translating it yields CASSYLRYEQYF.

The gene calls are TRBV29-1 and TRBJ1-1; 8 positions match TRBD1. Germline V CDR1 and CDR2: SQVTM, ANQGSEA. The CDR3 spans 10 residues. The J segment lost 10 bases and the V segment lost 3 bases, leaving 1 base of the junction unmatched. The CDR3 sequence: CSVETGAAFF. The CDR3 coding sequence is TGCAGCGTTGAGACAGGGGCAGCTTTCTTT.

This chain joins TRBV7-2 and TRBJ2-7, with D possibly matching TRBD1 (6 bases). V lost 5 bases and J 3 bases, leaving 14 bases between the germline ends. The CDR3 is 14 residues long. Per the germline V gene, CDR1 is SGHTA and CDR2 is FQGNSA. Written as DNA, the CDR3 is TGTGCCAGCAGCCCGTGGACAGATGGCTACGAGCAGTACTTC. Amino acid sequence: CASSPWTDGYEQYF.

The rearrangement joins TRBV28 to TRBJ1-2, with D maybe TRBD1 (5 bases). Germline CDR1 reads MDHEN; CDR2 reads SYDVKM. The CDR3 is made up of 14 amino acids. V lost 2 bases, J lost 6 bases, and 13 bases lay in between. The CDR3 nucleotides are TGTGCCAGCAGTTTAAAGGGGTGGGGGGATGGCTACACCTTC. This translates into CASSLKGWGDGYTF.

The V and J genes are TRBV6-1 and TRBJ2-3; 9 bases align to TRBD1. This CDR3 spans 17 amino acids. The V segment lost 0 bases and the J segment 2 bases; nucleotides outside the gene matches: 6. In germline, CDR1 is MNHNS, CDR2 SASEGT. The CDR3 reads CASSEARDRAFTDTQYF. The CDR3 DNA is TGTGCCAGCAGTGAAGCGAGGGACAGGGCTTTCACAGATACGCAGTATTTT.

The CDR3 DNA reads TGTGCCAGCACCTTGGAGGAGGGGTTCCGGGCAGCTTTCTTT. Amino acids: CASTLEEGFRAAFF. The chain has TRBV28 and TRBJ1-1, with D possibly matching TRBD1 (5 bases). Germline V gene sequence: CDR1 MDHEN, CDR2 SYDVKM. Trimming took off 7 bases at V and 10 bases at J, with 22 bases between the two ends. CDR3 length equals 14 residues.

This sequence joins TRBV19 and TRBJ2-7; 11 bases align to TRBD1. J gave up 0 bases and V 6 bases, and 7 bases lay outside the gene matches. The CDR3 spans 16 residues. Germline V gives CDR1 LNHDA, CDR2 SQIVND (reference sequence). DNA for the CDR3: TGTGCCAGTAGCAAGGGACAGGGGGGGAGCTCCTACGAGCAGTACTTC. Its translation: CASSKGQGGSSYEQYF.

Of note for this clone: At one of its ends the junction is not consistent with the germline gene, which may arise from a read error. Other DNA sequences in this specimen translate into the identical CDR3. V and J are TRBV4-2 and TRBJ1-6; 9 bases are shared with TRBD1. This CDR3 comprises 15 residues. The germline V gene encodes CDR1 LGHNA and CDR2 YNFKEQ. The CDR3 bases are TGTGCCAGCAGCCAAGATCAGGACAGGGGAAATCCCCTACACTTT. This translates into CASSQDQDRGNPLHF.

This chain joins TRBV7-9 and TRBJ2-1, with D unclear. CDR1 is SEHNR, CDR2 FQNEAQ, per germline (reference sequence). The ends were cut back, 2 bases at V and 2 bases at J, with 10 bases in the middle. CDR3 length equals 15 residues. The CDR3 protein is CASSLSLGPYNEQFF. In DNA form, the CDR3 reads TGTGCCAGCAGCTTAAGTCTAGGCCCCTACAATGAGCAGTTCTTC. Looking up the rest from reference TRBV7-9 and TRBJ2-1 gives the full variable domain: DTGVSQNPRHKITKRGQNVTFRCDPISEHNRLYWYRQTLGQGPEFLTYFQNEAQLEKSRLLSDRFSAERPKGSFSTLEIQRTEQGDSAMYLCASSLSLGPYNEQFFGPGTRLTVL.

V gene TRBV5-1 combines with J gene TRBJ2-7; maybe TRBD2 (5 bases). The V and J ends lost 4 bases and 5 bases respectively, with 13 bases between them. Germline CDR1 and CDR2: SGHRS and YFSETQ. This CDR3 contains 13 residues. CDR3 in DNA: TGCGCCAGCAGCGCGGGTCCCTGGGACGAGCAGTACTTC. Protein: CASSAGPWDEQYF.

The V and J genes are TRBV5-1 and TRBJ2-5, with D perhaps TRBD1 (5 bases). Germline assignment: CDR1 SGHRS and CDR2 YFSETQ. With 1 base removed from V and 4 bases from J, the gap between germline ends came to 11 bases. The CDR3 extends over 14 amino acids. The CDR3 nucleotides are TGCGCCAGCAGCTTGTACGGCCAGGGAGAGACCCAGTACTTC. Translating gives CASSLYGQGETQYF. The whole variable domain, filled in from reference TRBV5-1 and TRBJ2-5, reads KAGVTQTPRYLIKTRGQQVTLSCSPISGHRSVSWYQQTPGQGLQFLFEYFSETQRNKGNFPGRFSGRQFSNSRSEMNVSTLELGDSALYLCASSLYGQGETQYFGPGTRLLVL.

This chain joins TRBV6-1 and TRBJ1-4; D not resolved. With 9 bases removed from V and 8 bases from J, the gap between germline ends came to 19 bases. Germline lookup yields CDR1 MNHNS and CDR2 SASEGT. The CDR3 is 14 residues long. The CDR3 sequence is CASREGPWEEKLFF. CDR3 sequence (DNA): TGTGCCAGTAGAGAGGGCCCTTGGGAGGAAAAACTGTTTTTT.

CDR3: CSVSGQGEPWGMNTEAFF. The CDR3 nucleotides read TGCAGCGTGTCGGGACAGGGCGAACCCTGGGGCATGAACACTGAAGCTTTCTTT. The chain employs TRBV29-1 and TRBJ1-1; TRBD1 agrees at 9 bases. After removal of 6 bases from V and 0 bases from J, the junction contained 17 bases not matched to a gene. CDR3 length: 18 amino acids. In germline, CDR1 is SQVTM, CDR2 ANQGSEA.

This chain uses TRBV7-2 with TRBJ2-7, with a tentative D call TRBD2 (5 bases). Looked up from germline, CDR1 is SGHTA and CDR2 is FQGNSA. Deletions cut 5 bases from V and 2 bases from J, with 13 bases between. The CDR3 loop spans 14 amino acids. The CDR3 loop reads CASSPRTDAYEQYF. The CDR3 region has the DNA TGTGCCAGCAGCCCCAGGACTGACGCCTACGAGCAGTACTTC.

The V call is TRBV25-1, the J call TRBJ2-7; 7 bases fit TRBD1. CDR3 length: 15 amino acids. V trimming: 6 bases; J trimming: 0 bases; junction bases outside the gene matches: 8. Germline loops: CDR1 MGHDK, CDR2 SYGVNS. The CDR3 loop is CASSSTRQGSYEQYF. DNA of the CDR3: TGTGCCAGCAGCAGCACTAGACAGGGCTCCTACGAGCAGTACTTC.

This chain uses TRBV7-2 with TRBJ2-2, with D possibly matching TRBD2 (6 bases). The V end lost 0 bases, the J end lost 0 bases, and 8 bases lay between the germline ends. CDR1 is SGHTA and CDR2 is FQGNSA in the germline V gene. This CDR3 comprises 16 residues. The chain's CDR3 is CASSLAGLTNTGELFF. The CDR3 bases are TGTGCCAGCAGCTTAGCGGGACTGACGAACACCGGGGAGCTGTTTTTT.

V is TRBV28 and J is TRBJ1-5, with 9 bases matching TRBD1. The junction had 4 bases not matched to a gene; V was cut back by 5 bases and J by 2 bases. In germline, CDR1 is MDHEN, CDR2 SYDVKM. The CDR3 sequence is 15 residues long. The CDR3 DNA sequence: TGTGCCAGCAGTACCCGGACAGGGGGCAATCAGCCCCAGCATTTT. Amino acids: CASSTRTGGNQPQHF. Combining the CDR3 with reference TRBV28 and TRBJ1-5 gives the whole variable domain DVKVTQSSRYLVKRTGEKVFLECVQDMDHENMFWYRQDPGLGLRLIYFSYDVKMKEKGDIPEGYSVSREKKERFSLILESASTNQTSMYLCASSTRTGGNQPQHFGDGTRLSIL.

The CDR3 region is CASSVGELRHEQFF. The CDR3 DNA follows: TGTGCCAGCAGCGTAGGAGAGTTGCGGCATGAGCAGTTCTTC. V and J are TRBV9 and TRBJ2-1; the D is unclear. V was cut by 0 bases and J by 8 bases, with 12 bases left in between. Germline-derived CDR1 and CDR2 are SGDLS and YYNGEE. The CDR3 is 14 amino acids.

This chain connects TRBV6-6 to TRBJ2-7; TRBD2 might be the D (6 bases). This CDR3 has 14 amino acids. The germline gives CDR1 MNHNY, CDR2 SVGAGI (reference sequence). Trimming pared 5 bases from V and 2 bases from J, leaving 13 bases between. CDR3 coding DNA: TGTGCCAGCAGTATAAGCGGGTCCGCCTACGAGCAGTACTTC. Its translation is CASSISGSAYEQYF.

J is TRBJ1-4 and V is TRBV19; D call uncertain. This CDR3 has 14 residues. V lost 6 bases and J 6 bases, leaving 14 bases between the germline ends. The germline V gene encodes CDR1 LNHDA and CDR2 SQIVND (reference sequence). In nucleotides, the CDR3 is TGTGCCAGTAGGTCCACGAGGGATGATGAAAAACTGTTTTTT. Residues: CASRSTRDDEKLFF.

A note on this clone: One end of the junction varies from germline; a read error may be responsible. This chain joins TRBV5-1 and TRBJ1-3; D call uncertain. Germline CDR1 reads SGHRS; CDR2 reads YFSETQ. The CDR3 is 15 amino acids. The CDR3 nucleotides are TGCGCCAGCAGCTTGGCGGCTTTAAATGGAGACACCATATATTTT. Residues: CASSLAALNGDTIYF.

The V call is TRBV14, the J call TRBJ1-2, with D perhaps matching TRBD1 (5 bases). This CDR3 is 14 amino acids long. V dropped 4 bases and J dropped 4 bases, with 13 bases sitting between them. Germline V gene sequence: CDR1 SGHDN, CDR2 FVKESK. The CDR3 spells CASSPTWGAYGYTF. CDR3 nucleotides: TGTGCCAGCAGCCCCACCTGGGGCGCCTATGGCTACACCTTC.

On this clone itself: The sample has other DNA sequences that encode this CDR3 too. J is TRBJ2-7 and V is TRBV5-1, with a weak D call TRBD2 (5 bases). V was trimmed by 0 bases and J by 2 bases, leaving 15 bases between them. CDR1 and CDR2 (germline): SGHRS, YFSETQ. The CDR3 sequence is 16 residues long. CDR3 residues: CASSLVDSASAYEQYF. The DNA of the CDR3 is TGCGCCAGCAGCTTGGTTGATAGCGCGAGCGCCTACGAGCAGTACTTC.

The V gene is TRBV28, the J gene TRBJ2-1; 12 nucleotides agree with TRBD1. The CDR3 consists of 15 residues. V lost 5 bases to trimming and J lost 9 bases; unmatched junction nucleotides: 8. Germline loops: CDR1 MDHEN, CDR2 SYDVKM. CDR3 in amino acids: CASSAGQGASVEQFF. CDR3 nucleotides: TGTGCCAGCAGTGCGGGACAGGGGGCGAGCGTTGAGCAGTTCTTC.

V usage is TRBV19 and J usage is TRBJ2-3; D perhaps matches TRBD2 (7 bases). The CDR3 sequence is 16 residues long. V was pared by 3 bases and J by 5 bases, with 18 bases between. Germline-derived CDR1 and CDR2 are LNHDA and SQIVND (reference sequence). CDR3 bases: TGTGCCAGTAGTATGTCGGGGGGCGTAAGGGGAGATACGCAGTATTTT. It encodes CASSMSGGVRGDTQYF.

V is TRBV19 and J is TRBJ1-2, with 7 bases lining up with TRBD1. CDR1 is LNHDA, CDR2 SQIVND, per germline (reference sequence). Trimming cost V 3 bases and J 0 bases; bases outside gene matches: 7. The CDR3 has 16 residues. The DNA for the CDR3 is TGTGCCAGTAGTATTATGGCGACAGGGTCTAACTATGGCTACACCTTC. This sequence encodes CASSIMATGSNYGYTF. Supplemented by reference TRBV19 and TRBJ1-2, the full variable domain reads DGGITQSPKYLFRKEGQNVTLSCEQNLNHDAMYWYRQDPGQGLRLIYYSQIVNDFQKGDIAEGYSVSREKKESFPLTVTSAQKNPTAFYLCASSIMATGSNYGYTFGSGTRLTVV.

This chain joins TRBV7-2 and TRBJ1-1; D is ambiguous. This CDR3 has 13 amino acids. Germline V CDR1 and CDR2: SGHTA, FQGNSA. V shed 2 bases and J shed 1 base, with 5 bases lying between them. This chain's CDR3 is CASSLRRNTEAFF. CDR3 in DNA: TGTGCCAGCAGCTTACGGAGGAACACTGAAGCTTTCTTT. Drawing the rest from reference TRBV7-2 and TRBJ1-1, the complete variable domain is GAGVSQSPSNKVTEKGKDVELRCDPISGHTALYWYRQSLGQGLEFLIYFQGNSAPDKSGLPSDRFSAERTGGSVSTLTIQRTQQEDSAVYLCASSLRRNTEAFFGQGTRLTVV.